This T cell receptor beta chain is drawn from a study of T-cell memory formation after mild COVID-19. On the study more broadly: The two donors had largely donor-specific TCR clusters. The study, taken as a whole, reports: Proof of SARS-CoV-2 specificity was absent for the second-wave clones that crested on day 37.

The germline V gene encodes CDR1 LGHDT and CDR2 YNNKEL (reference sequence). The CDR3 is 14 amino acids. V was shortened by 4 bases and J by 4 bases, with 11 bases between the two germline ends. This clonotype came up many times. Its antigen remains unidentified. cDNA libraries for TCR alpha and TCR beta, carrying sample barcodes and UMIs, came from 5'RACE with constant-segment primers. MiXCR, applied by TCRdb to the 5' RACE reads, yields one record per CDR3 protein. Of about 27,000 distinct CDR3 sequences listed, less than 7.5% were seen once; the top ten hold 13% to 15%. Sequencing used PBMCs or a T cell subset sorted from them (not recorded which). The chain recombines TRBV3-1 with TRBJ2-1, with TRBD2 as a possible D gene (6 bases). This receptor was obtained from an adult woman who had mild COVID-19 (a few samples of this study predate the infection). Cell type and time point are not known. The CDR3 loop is CASSPRGMYNEQFF. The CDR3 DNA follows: TGTGCCAGCAGCCCCCGCGGGATGTACAATGAGCAGTTCTTC.